This entry features one T cell receptor (beta chain) sequence. Its antigen is unknown. The record originates from a study of T-cell reconstitution after alpha-beta-depleted transplantation in children. Using unique molecular identifiers, the investigators prepared the TCRbeta library. MiXCR, run by TCRdb on the PCR reads, gives a single entry per CDR3 protein. The sample contains roughly 570,000 distinct CDR3 sequences, roughly 27% of which appear only once. The CDR3 has 13 residues. Germline CDR1 SGHRS, CDR2 YFSETQ. V dropped 3 bases and J dropped 10 bases, with 14 bases sitting between them. Study observations and caveats: Most T-cell counts and diversity one year after the transplant came from T cells that were newly produced. Day-60 TCRbeta diversity that was high in some patients was derived from surviving recipient T cells and thymic progenitors. Reported findings indicate that, about two months after transplant, alpha-beta T cells came from several hundred expanded clones, which were derived from non-depleted graft cells.

This TCR came from a boy in the first two years of life with Wiskott-Aldrich syndrome, due to receive a stem cell transplant. This sample comprised PBMCs, obtained before TCRalphabeta/CD19-depleted stem cell transplant. The chain joins TRBV5-1 to TRBJ2-1; D perhaps matches TRBD2 (5 bases). CDR3: CASSSESRGEQFF. As DNA, the CDR3 is TGCGCCAGCAGCTCAGAGTCCCGCGGGGAGCAGTTCTTC. Using reference TRBV5-1 and TRBJ2-1 for the parts outside the CDR3, the full variable domain is KAGVTQTPRYLIKTRGQQVTLSCSPISGHRSVSWYQQTPGQGLQFLFEYFSETQRNKGNFPGRFSGRQFSNSRSEMNVSTLELGDSALYLCASSSESRGEQFFGPGTRLTVL.